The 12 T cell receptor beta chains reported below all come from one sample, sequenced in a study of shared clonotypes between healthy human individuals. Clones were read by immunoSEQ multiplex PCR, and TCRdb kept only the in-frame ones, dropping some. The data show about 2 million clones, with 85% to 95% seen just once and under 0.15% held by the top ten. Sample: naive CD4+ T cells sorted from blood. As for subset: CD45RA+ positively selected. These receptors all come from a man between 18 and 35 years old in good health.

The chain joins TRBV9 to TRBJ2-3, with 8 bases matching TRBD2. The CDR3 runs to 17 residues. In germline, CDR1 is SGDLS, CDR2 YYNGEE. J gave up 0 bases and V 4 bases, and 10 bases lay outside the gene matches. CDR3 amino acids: CASSPGSSGASTDTQYF. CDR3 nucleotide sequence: TGTGCCAGCAGCCCCGGGAGTAGCGGGGCTAGCACAGATACGCAGTATTTT.

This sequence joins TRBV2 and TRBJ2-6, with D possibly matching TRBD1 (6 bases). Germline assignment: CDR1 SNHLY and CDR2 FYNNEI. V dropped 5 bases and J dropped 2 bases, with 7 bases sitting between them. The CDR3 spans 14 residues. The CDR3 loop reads CASSPGAGANVLTF. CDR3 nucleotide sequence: TGTGCCAGCAGTCCAGGGGCTGGGGCCAACGTCCTGACTTTC.

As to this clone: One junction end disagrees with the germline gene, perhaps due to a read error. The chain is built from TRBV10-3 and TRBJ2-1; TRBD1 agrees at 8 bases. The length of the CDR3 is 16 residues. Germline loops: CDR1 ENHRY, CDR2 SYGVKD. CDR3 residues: CAIEDRVGLLHNGQFF. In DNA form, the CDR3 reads TGTGCCATCGAGGACAGGGTAGGACTACTCCACAATGGGCAGTTCTTC.

The CDR3 DNA reads as TGTGCCATCAGTAGGGGGGACACCGGGGAGCTGTTTTTT. Protein product: CAISRGDTGELFF. The rearrangement joins TRBV10-3 to TRBJ2-2; D may match TRBD1 or TRBD2 (6 bases each). This CDR3 is 13 amino acids long. Germline assignment: CDR1 ENHRY and CDR2 SYGVKD. V gave up 5 bases and J gave up 3 bases, with 7 bases separating them.

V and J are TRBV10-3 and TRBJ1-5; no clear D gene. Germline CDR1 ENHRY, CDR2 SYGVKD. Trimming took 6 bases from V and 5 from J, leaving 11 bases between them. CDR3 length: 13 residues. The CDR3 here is CAIRGYLDQPQHF. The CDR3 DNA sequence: TGTGCCATCAGGGGGTATTTGGATCAGCCCCAGCATTTT.

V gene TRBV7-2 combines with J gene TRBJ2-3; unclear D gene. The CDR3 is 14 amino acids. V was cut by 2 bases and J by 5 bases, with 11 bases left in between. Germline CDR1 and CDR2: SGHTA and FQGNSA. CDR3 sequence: CASSLTPPGDTQYF. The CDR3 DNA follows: TGTGCCAGCAGCTTAACCCCCCCAGGAGATACGCAGTATTTT.

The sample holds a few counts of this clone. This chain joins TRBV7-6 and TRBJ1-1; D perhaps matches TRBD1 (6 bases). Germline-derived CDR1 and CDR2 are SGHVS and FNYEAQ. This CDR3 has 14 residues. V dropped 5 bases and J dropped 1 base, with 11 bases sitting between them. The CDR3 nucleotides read TGTGCCAGCAGCATAGGACAGCCGAACACTGAAGCTTTCTTT. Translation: CASSIGQPNTEAFF.

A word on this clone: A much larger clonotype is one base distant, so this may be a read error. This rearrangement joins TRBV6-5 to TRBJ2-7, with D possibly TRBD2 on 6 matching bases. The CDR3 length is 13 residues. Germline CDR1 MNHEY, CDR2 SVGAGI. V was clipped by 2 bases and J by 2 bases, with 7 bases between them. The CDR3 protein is CASSYQRAYEQYF. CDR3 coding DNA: TGTGCCAGCAGTTACCAGCGGGCCTACGAGCAGTACTTC.

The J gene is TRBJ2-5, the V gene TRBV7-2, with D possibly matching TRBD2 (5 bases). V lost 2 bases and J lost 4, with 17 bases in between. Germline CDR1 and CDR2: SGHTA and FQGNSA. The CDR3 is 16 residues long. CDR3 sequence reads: CASSLSSARGLETQYF. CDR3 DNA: TGTGCCAGCAGCTTAAGCTCGGCTAGAGGGCTAGAGACCCAGTACTTC.

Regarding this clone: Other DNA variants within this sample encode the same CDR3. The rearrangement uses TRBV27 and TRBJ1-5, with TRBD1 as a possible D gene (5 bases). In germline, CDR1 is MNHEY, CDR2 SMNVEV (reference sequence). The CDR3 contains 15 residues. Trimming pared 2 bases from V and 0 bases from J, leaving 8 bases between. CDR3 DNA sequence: TGTGCCAGCAGTTTAGGACAAAATAGCAATCAGCCCCAGCATTTT. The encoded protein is CASSLGQNSNQPQHF.

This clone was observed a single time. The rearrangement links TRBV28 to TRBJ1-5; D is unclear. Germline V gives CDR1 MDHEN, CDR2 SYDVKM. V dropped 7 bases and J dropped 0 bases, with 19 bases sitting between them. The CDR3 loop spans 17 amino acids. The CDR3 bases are TGTGCCAGCACCCTCGGCAGCTCGGGGTATAGCAATCAGCCCCAGCATTTT. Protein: CASTLGSSGYSNQPQHF. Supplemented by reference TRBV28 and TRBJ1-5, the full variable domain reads DVKVTQSSRYLVKRTGEKVFLECVQDMDHENMFWYRQDPGLGLRLIYFSYDVKMKEKGDIPEGYSVSREKKERFSLILESASTNQTSMYLCASTLGSSGYSNQPQHFGDGTRLSIL.

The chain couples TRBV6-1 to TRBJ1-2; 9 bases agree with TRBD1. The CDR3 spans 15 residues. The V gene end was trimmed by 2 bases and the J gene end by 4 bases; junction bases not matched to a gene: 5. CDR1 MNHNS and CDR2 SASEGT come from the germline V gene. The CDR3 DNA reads TGTGCCAGCAGTGAACGGGGACAGGGTGGCTATGGCTACACCTTC. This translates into CASSERGQGGYGYTF.